A selection of T cell receptor beta chains follows, all from one sample in a study of T cells after yellow fever vaccination. A single record per CDR3 protein comes from TCRdb applying MiXCR to the 5' RACE reads. The table shows 200,000 to 300,000 distinct CDR3 sequences, with 6.9% occurring only once. Sequenced here: CD4+ T cells sorted from PBMCs, sampled 15 days after the yellow fever booster vaccination. The receptors stem from a man between 25 and 39 years old who received the YFV17D yellow fever vaccine. The CDR3 runs from the conserved cysteine through the conserved F or W. D genes are given only for firm matches. A clone size is listed for some rows: how often the clone was seen (once, few, many), or a class if it is expanded.

length	size	D	V	J	CDR3	DNA
15	many	TRBD1	TRBV5-1	TRBJ2-2	CASSASGGGTGELFF	TGCGCCAGCAGCGCCTCAGGGGGCGGAACCGGGGAGCTGTTTTTT
13	many	-	TRBV6-2/TRBV6-3	TRBJ2-3	CASMAASTDTQYF	TGTGCCAGCATGGCGGCTAGCACAGATACGCAGTATTTT
9	few	-	TRBV20-1	TRBJ1-2	CSNRYGYTF	TGCAGTAACCGCTATGGCTACACCTTC
15	many	-	TRBV5-1	TRBJ2-2	CASSLVSGNTGELFF	TGCGCCAGCAGCTTGGTGTCAGGTAACACCGGGGAGCTGTTTTTT
11	-	TRBD1	TRBV29-1	TRBJ1-3	CSVRDRNTIYF	TGCAGCGTGAGGGACAGGAACACCATATATTTT
15	-	TRBD2	TRBV19	TRBJ2-3	CASSGIAGGTDTQYF	TGTGCCAGTAGTGGGATAGCGGGTGGCACAGATACGCAGTATTTT
16	many	TRBD2	TRBV5-3	TRBJ2-4	CARSCRTSGRENIQYF	TGTGCCAGAAGCTGCCGGACTAGCGGGAGGGAAAACATTCAGTACTTC
14	many	-	TRBV12-3/TRBV12-4	TRBJ1-4	CASSPGLTNEKLFF	TGTGCCAGCAGTCCAGGGTTAACTAATGAAAAACTGTTTTTT
14	-	-	TRBV7-9	TRBJ1-4	CASSSRAYNEKLFF	TGTGCCAGCAGCTCCAGGGCTTACAATGAAAAACTGTTTTTT
17	medium-sized	-	TRBV12-3/TRBV12-4	TRBJ1-1	CASSLGEGLRGNTEAFF	TGTGCCAGCAGTTTAGGGGAGGGGCTCAGAGGGAACACTGAAGCTTTCTTT
15	-	-	TRBV5-4	TRBJ2-6	CASSPRVTGANVLTF	TGTGCCAGCAGCCCGAGGGTGACTGGGGCCAACGTCCTGACTTTC
15	-	TRBD1	TRBV15	TRBJ2-5	CATSRGQGIPGSQYF	TGTGCCACCAGCAGAGGACAGGGGATCCCTGGGTCCCAGTACTTC
17	many	-	TRBV12-3/TRBV12-4	TRBJ2-5	CASSLFGGRGYVETQYF	TGTGCCAGCAGTTTATTCGGGGGGCGAGGCTACGTGGAGACCCAGTACTTC
15	-	-	TRBV7-8	TRBJ2-5	CASSPRGNRQETQYF	TGTGCCAGCAGCCCCCGTGGGAATAGACAAGAGACCCAGTACTTC
17	-	-	TRBV7-9	TRBJ2-1	CASSLPATVTPYNEQFF	TGTGCCAGCAGCTTACCCGCGACAGTCACCCCCTACAATGAGCAGTTCTTC
19	-	TRBD1	TRBV4-3	TRBJ2-3	CASSQAPLAGTGSADTQYF	TGCGCCAGCAGCCAAGCCCCACTGGCGGGGACAGGGTCCGCAGATACGCAGTATTTT
18	-	-	TRBV12-3/TRBV12-4	TRBJ2-6	CACSRDGTRVSGANVLTF	TGTGCCTGCAGCCGGGACGGGACGCGGGTATCCGGGGCCAACGTCCTGACTTTC
14	few	TRBD1	TRBV6-2/TRBV6-3	TRBJ1-2	CASSSGQGLRGYTF	TGTGCCAGCAGCTCTGGACAGGGGTTACGTGGCTACACCTTC
14	-	-	TRBV10-3	TRBJ2-5	CAMGSGLTQETQYF	TGTGCCATGGGGTCCGGACTCACACAAGAGACCCAGTACTTC
16	-	-	TRBV7-2	TRBJ2-7	CASSLVSQAGPYEQYF	TGTGCCAGCAGCTTAGTTTCCCAAGCGGGCCCCTACGAGCAGTACTTC
13	many	-	TRBV3-1	TRBJ1-5	CASSQVTNQPQHF	TGTGCCAGCAGCCAAGTCACCAATCAGCCCCAGCATTTT
13	-	-	TRBV30	TRBJ2-1	CAWSLEGLYEQFF	TGTGCCTGGAGTTTGGAGGGCCTGTATGAGCAGTTCTTC
18	many	TRBD2	TRBV12-3/TRBV12-4	TRBJ2-3	CASSTFRTSGAGTDTQYF	TGTGCCAGCAGTACATTTCGGACTAGCGGGGCGGGGACAGATACGCAGTATTTT
14	many	-	TRBV20-1	TRBJ2-5	CSAPLRTFQETQYF	TGCAGTGCTCCCCTGCGCACCTTCCAAGAGACCCAGTACTTC
15	few	-	TRBV12-3/TRBV12-4	TRBJ2-2	CASSPLGAGPGELFF	TGTGCCAGCAGCCCCCTGGGGGCGGGACCTGGGGAGCTGTTTTTT
16	-	-	TRBV5-5	TRBJ2-4	CASSQTRTLAKNIQYF	TGTGCCAGCAGCCAGACCCGGACACTAGCCAAAAACATTCAGTACTTC